Each of the 28 T cell receptor beta chains below was sequenced from the same sample in a study of Graves' ophthalmopathy and Graves' hyperthyroidism. Amplification of TCR beta CDR3 regions used RNA transcripts. First-round RT-PCR employed HTBI primers, with a second-round multiplex PCR after it. MiXCR, run by TCRdb on the multiplex PCR reads, gives a single entry per CDR3 protein. The table has about 340,000 distinct CDR3 sequences, 17% seen once; the top ten hold over 9%. Sequenced sample: peripheral blood. The source is an adult man with Graves' ophthalmopathy.

This clonotype was picked up many times. V and J are TRBV7-2 and TRBJ2-5, with 7 bases matching TRBD1. V was clipped by 6 bases and J by 7 bases; unmatched bases: 11. This CDR3 is built from 14 residues. CDR1 SGHTA and CDR2 FQGNSA come from the germline V gene. The CDR3 is CASSPKQGWMTQYF. In DNA, the CDR3 is TGTGCCAGCAGTCCTAAACAGGGGTGGATGACCCAGTACTTC.

In its sample, this clonotype was seen many times. This chain uses TRBV5-5 with TRBJ2-7; D is unresolved. The V gene lost 6 bases and the J gene lost 0 bases, with 7 bases spanning the gap. From germline, CDR1 is SGHKS and CDR2 YYEKEE (reference sequence). There are 12 residues in the CDR3. The chain's CDR3 is CASTSLSYEQYF. The CDR3 DNA reads TGTGCCAGCACCTCGCTCTCCTACGAGCAGTACTTC.

This clonotype appeared many times. The chain uses TRBV6-5 and TRBJ1-2, with 7 bases matching TRBD1. CDR3 size: 16 residues. Germline loops: CDR1 MNHEY, CDR2 SVGAGI. The J segment lost 2 bases and the V segment lost 0 bases, leaving 6 bases of the junction unmatched. Here the CDR3 reads CASSYSSGTANYGYTF. The DNA for the CDR3 is TGTGCCAGCAGTTACTCCTCCGGGACAGCGAACTATGGCTACACCTTC.

The chain employs TRBV2 and TRBJ1-2; 9 bases fit TRBD1. V gave up 6 bases and J gave up 11 bases; unmatched junction bases: 7. The CDR3 contains 12 residues. Germline V lookup: CDR1 SNHLY, CDR2 FYNNEI. DNA for the CDR3: TGTGCCAGCAGCTTTACAGGGACAGGGTACACCTTC. It is translated as CASSFTGTGYTF.

The CDR3 DNA reads TGTGCCAGCAAGGAGGAAAATTATGGCTACACCTTC. This codes for CASKEENYGYTF. The chain couples TRBV6-1 to TRBJ1-2; no clear D. V was trimmed by 7 bases and J by 5 bases, leaving 11 bases between them. This CDR3 contains 12 residues. Germline CDR1 and CDR2: MNHNS and SASEGT.

This clonotype was counted many times. The chain combines TRBV6-5 with TRBJ1-6; a weak D match, TRBD1 (5 bases). CDR3 length: 16 amino acids. The germline V gene has CDR1 MNHEY and CDR2 SVGAGI. The germline V and J ends were trimmed by 4 bases and 2 bases, with 12 bases remaining between them. The CDR3 spells CASSLFGGTYNSPLHF. The CDR3 coding sequence is TGTGCCAGCAGTTTGTTTGGGGGGACCTATAATTCACCCCTCCACTTT.

Turning to this clonotype: A read error may produce the germline difference seen at one junction end. The rearrangement links TRBV5-1 to TRBJ1-2, with D tentatively TRBD1 (5 bases). The CDR3 extends over 18 amino acids. Germline V CDR1 and CDR2: SGHRS, YFSETQ. For the CDR3, the DNA is TGCGCCAGCAGCCCGCAAACCTCGGGACTGTCCCTTGTCTATGGCTACAGCTTC. This sequence encodes CASSPQTSGLSLVYGYSF.

This clonotype appeared many times. The chain couples TRBV7-6 to TRBJ2-7, with D unresolved. V was trimmed by 1 base and J by 0 bases, leaving 4 bases between them. The germline V gene has CDR1 SGHVS and CDR2 FNYEAQ. The CDR3 runs 13 residues. CDR3 sequence (DNA): TGTGCCAGCAGCTTAGGGATCTCCTACGAGCAGTACTTC. Translated: CASSLGISYEQYF.

This clonotype has a count of ten or more. The chain recombines TRBV6-4 with TRBJ2-2; the match to TRBD1 covers 7 bases. Germline V gene data show CDR1 as MRHNA and CDR2 as SNTAGT. The CDR3 runs to 14 residues. Trimming at V came to 6 bases and at J to 4 bases, leaving 5 bases not matched to a gene. The CDR3 sequence is CASRRGQSTGELFF. Here the CDR3 DNA reads TGTGCCAGCAGAAGGGGGCAGAGCACCGGGGAGCTGTTTTTT.

There are many counts of this clonotype. The chain combines TRBV27 with TRBJ2-5; D perhaps matches TRBD2 (6 bases). Germline CDR1 is MNHEY and CDR2 is SMNVEV (reference sequence). The V and J ends lost 11 bases and 5 bases respectively, with 18 bases between them. CDR3 length equals 13 residues. CDR3 in DNA: TGTGCCCCCCCCCGGGCGGGGTATGAGACCCAGTACTTC. Translation: CAPPRAGYETQYF.

The V gene is TRBV6-5, the J gene TRBJ1-6; D is uncertain. V lost 2 bases and J 9 bases, leaving 17 bases between the germline ends. The CDR3 extends over 16 amino acids. In germline, CDR1 is MNHEY, CDR2 SVGAGI. This CDR3 reads CASSYSFLGGSSPLHF. The DNA for the CDR3 is TGTGCCAGCAGTTACAGCTTCTTGGGTGGGAGTTCACCCCTCCACTTT.

The rearrangement links TRBV19 to TRBJ2-5; TRBD2 is a possible D gene (6 bases). Germline V gene data show CDR1 as LNHDA and CDR2 as SQIVND (reference sequence). The CDR3 sequence is 13 residues long. V shed 2 bases and J shed 5 bases, with 9 bases lying between them. CDR3 DNA sequence: TGTGCCAGTAGTATAAGTGGGAGGGAGACCCAGTACTTC. Its protein is CASSISGRETQYF.

In its sample, this clonotype was seen many times. The V call is TRBV20-1, the J call TRBJ1-1; D is unresolved. Germline V CDR1 and CDR2: DFQATT, SNEGSKA (reference sequence). This CDR3 contains 13 residues. V lost 6 bases and J 4 bases, leaving 15 bases between the germline ends. The CDR3 DNA is TGCAGTGCCCCAGGCGATGGCAGCACTGAAGCTTTCTTT. It is translated as CSAPGDGSTEAFF.

In its sample, this clonotype was seen a few times. The chain recombines TRBV4-2 with TRBJ2-7; D unresolved. Germline CDR1 reads LGHNA; CDR2 reads YNFKEQ. Trimming removed 1 base at V and 6 bases at J, with 22 bases between. CDR3 length: 17 amino acids. In nucleotides, the CDR3 is TGTGCCAGCAGCCAAGTGTATAGGCAGCAGGCCATCTCCGAGCAGTACTTC. Translated: CASSQVYRQQAISEQYF.

This clonotype was counted ten times or more. The V and J genes are TRBV7-9 and TRBJ1-1; a weak D match, TRBD1 (5 bases). V gave up 5 bases and J gave up 7 bases, with 11 bases separating them. The length of the CDR3 is 12 residues. Germline CDR1 SEHNR, CDR2 FQNEAQ (reference sequence). The CDR3 spells CASSAGYGEAFF. The CDR3, as DNA: TGTGCCAGCAGCGCAGGGTACGGTGAAGCTTTCTTT.

This clonotype has a count of ten or more. The J gene is TRBJ2-5, the V gene TRBV30; D is possibly TRBD2 (7 bases). The CDR3 consists of 15 residues. Trimming stripped 5 bases from V and 4 bases from J, with 20 bases between. Germline CDR1 GTSNPN, CDR2 SVGIG (reference sequence). The CDR3 spells CAWGRGLGGPETQYF. CDR3 in DNA: TGTGCCTGGGGGAGAGGACTAGGGGGGCCAGAGACCCAGTACTTC.

The CDR3 sequence is CASSEARDTSDQHF. In DNA form, the CDR3 reads TGTGCCAGCAGTGAAGCGAGGGACACCTCCGACCAGCATTTT. The chain recombines TRBV6-1 with TRBJ1-5, with D maybe TRBD1 (6 bases). Germline lookup yields CDR1 MNHNS and CDR2 SASEGT. This CDR3 is 14 amino acids long. V lost 0 bases, J lost 12 bases, and 15 bases lay in between.

This clonotype occurred many times. The V gene is TRBV12-3 or TRBV12-4, the J gene TRBJ2-5, with 10 bases identical to TRBD2. The CDR3 has 13 amino acids. The V and J ends lost 5 bases and 9 bases, in that order; junction bases with no gene match: 6. The CDR3 reads CASSQRGGGAQYF. In DNA, the CDR3 is TGTGCCAGCAGTCAGCGGGGGGGGGGAGCCCAGTACTTC.

This clonotype was recorded at least ten times. This chain joins TRBV7-3 and TRBJ2-7; the match to TRBD1 covers 7 bases. Germline V gene data show CDR1 as SGHTA and CDR2 as FQGTGA. V lost 0 bases to trimming and J lost 3 bases; unmatched junction nucleotides: 5. This CDR3 comprises 15 residues. The CDR3 region is CASSLTAGQDYEQYF. Written as DNA, the CDR3 is TGTGCCAGCAGCTTAACGGCCGGACAGGACTACGAGCAGTACTTC.

This clonotype occurred many times. The rearrangement joins TRBV6-5 to TRBJ1-3, with D tentatively TRBD1 (6 bases). This CDR3 is 14 amino acids long. V shed 7 bases and J shed 2 bases, with 12 bases lying between them. Germline CDR1 is MNHEY and CDR2 is SVGAGI. In DNA form, the CDR3 reads TGTGCCAGCACAAAGAGGGGGACTGGAAACACCATATATTTT. Its translation is CASTKRGTGNTIYF.

This clonotype has ten or more counts. The genes are TRBV28 and TRBJ2-2; TRBD2 agrees at 8 bases. V lost 5 bases, J lost 8 bases, and 16 bases stayed unmatched. This CDR3 has 17 residues. The germline V gene has CDR1 MDHEN and CDR2 SYDVKM. The DNA of the CDR3 is TGTGCCAGCAGTCCCGACACCGGGGGGGCGGTTTCTGGGGAGCTGTTTTTT. This gives the protein CASSPDTGGAVSGELFF.

This clonotype was picked up many times. The rearrangement joins TRBV20-1 to TRBJ1-1; TRBD1 is a possible D gene (5 bases). This CDR3 spans 13 amino acids. V was clipped by 5 bases and J by 2 bases, with 12 bases between them. Germline CDR1 and CDR2: DFQATT and SNEGSKA (reference sequence). Here the CDR3 reads CSARRDGNTEAFF. The DNA for the CDR3 is TGCAGTGCTCGACGGGACGGTAACACTGAAGCTTTCTTT.

At least ten counts were recorded for this clonotype. J is TRBJ1-2 and V is TRBV19; a weak D match, TRBD1 (5 bases). This CDR3 region has 12 residues. The germline V gene has CDR1 LNHDA and CDR2 SQIVND (reference sequence). V lost 4 bases and J lost 7, with 10 bases in between. The CDR3 sequence: CASSTTAGGYTF. DNA for the CDR3: TGTGCCAGTAGTACGACAGCCGGTGGCTACACCTTC.

This clonotype was detected only once. The chain uses TRBV6-2 or TRBV6-3 and TRBJ1-3, with 9 bases matching TRBD1. This CDR3 has 16 residues. The V segment lost 6 bases and the J segment 1 base; nucleotides outside the gene matches: 7. In germline, CDR1 is MNHEY, CDR2 SVGEGT. Here the CDR3 DNA reads TGTGCCAGCAGCCTAGGAGACAGGGGGTCTGGAAACACCATATATTTT. It specifies CASSLGDRGSGNTIYF.

This clonotype was observed at least ten times. The V gene is TRBV28, the J gene TRBJ1-1, with no clear D. Trimming removed 3 bases at V and 4 bases at J, with 9 bases between. CDR1 is MDHEN and CDR2 is SYDVKM in the germline V gene. This CDR3 is built from 13 residues. DNA for the CDR3: TGTGCCAGCAGTTTGCCCCAAATCACTGAAGCTTTCTTT. Translation gives CASSLPQITEAFF.

A word on this clonotype: A much larger clone lies one base from this, so it may be a read error. The chain employs TRBV29-1 and TRBJ2-2; no clear D. Per germline, CDR1 SQVTM and CDR2 ANQGSEA. V was clipped by 6 bases and J by 4 bases, with 15 bases between them. CDR3 size: 14 residues. Here the CDR3 DNA reads TGCAGCGTCGGCTACCGGGCCATCACCGGGGAGCTGTTTTTT. Translation: CSVGYRAITGELFF.

The chain carries TRBV20-1 and TRBJ1-5; 7 bases align to TRBD1. This CDR3 is 15 amino acids long. Germline loops: CDR1 DFQATT, CDR2 SNEGSKA (reference sequence). Trimming cost V 3 bases and J 3 bases; bases outside gene matches: 8. This CDR3 reads CSARARQGSNQPQHF. CDR3 bases: TGCAGTGCTAGGGCTAGACAGGGATCCAATCAGCCCCAGCATTTT.

Ten or more counts support this clonotype. A read error may produce the germline difference seen at one junction end. The V call is TRBV20-1, the J call TRBJ2-5; the D call may be TRBD1 or TRBD2 (6 bases each). CDR1 is DFQATT, CDR2 SNEGSKA, per germline (reference sequence). This CDR3 is 16 amino acids long. CDR3 sequence reads: CSASLHTGAPQEAQYF. CDR3 bases: TGCAGTGCTAGCCTACACACGGGGGCCCCCCAAGAGGCCCAGTACTTC.